This TCR beta chain stems from a study of blood T cell repertoires in COVID-19. Study background: COVID-19 samples collected from the United States, Italy and Spain covered acute and convalescent phases. In each case, the material was cDNA or gDNA derived from T cells, B-cell-depleted T cells, or PBMCs.

J lost 1 base, V lost 6 bases, and 5 bases had no gene match. This CDR3 comprises 14 residues. Germline V gene data show CDR1 as SGHRS and CDR2 as YFSETQ. Authors' data handling: Estimated nucleated cell counts came from reference gene primer amplification. Produced via immunoSEQ multiplex PCR; TCRdb's table is partial and in-frame only. The V and J calls and clone size are taken from that table; D and trimming were inferred from the DNA. The sample records around 220,000 clones, 84% being singletons. Sequenced material: peripheral blood. The rearrangement uses TRBV5-1 and TRBJ2-3; 7 bases are a match to TRBD1. This clonotype originated in a woman older than 75 with COVID-19, enrolled during active disease. The CDR3, as DNA: TGCGCCAGCATCCCTACAGGGGGCACAGATACGCAGTATTTT. Its protein product is CASIPTGGTDTQYF.